This T cell receptor beta chain was observed in a study of read filtering for tumor transcriptome and immune sequencing. About the research overall: The cohort had some 16 men and roughly 13 women aged roughly 47 to 90, mean roughly 70 years. By R-ISS, stages I, II and III held about 8, 15 and 7 patients.

The library was built from about 0.4 ug RNA with molecular barcoded adaptors for alpha/delta and beta/gamma chains. TCRdb reprocessed the reads with MiXCR, giving one entry per CDR3 protein. The sample records roughly 130,000 distinct CDR3 sequences, 10% to 15% being singletons. Germline CDR1 MNHEY, CDR2 SVGEGT. V was pared by 7 bases and J by 6 bases, with 10 bases of the junction left unmatched. The CDR3 is 15 amino acids. Bone marrow was sampled from every patient at the time of active disease. Many counts were recorded for this clonotype. The source material was a population of CD138-negative cells sorted from bone marrow. The chain carries TRBV6-2 or TRBV6-3 and TRBJ2-7; 12 nucleotides align to TRBD1. This clonotype originated in a donor at least 40 years old with multiple myeloma. The CDR3 loop reads CASNPSGQGAVEQYF. The CDR3 nucleotides are TGTGCCAGCAACCCATCGGGACAGGGGGCCGTCGAGCAGTACTTC.